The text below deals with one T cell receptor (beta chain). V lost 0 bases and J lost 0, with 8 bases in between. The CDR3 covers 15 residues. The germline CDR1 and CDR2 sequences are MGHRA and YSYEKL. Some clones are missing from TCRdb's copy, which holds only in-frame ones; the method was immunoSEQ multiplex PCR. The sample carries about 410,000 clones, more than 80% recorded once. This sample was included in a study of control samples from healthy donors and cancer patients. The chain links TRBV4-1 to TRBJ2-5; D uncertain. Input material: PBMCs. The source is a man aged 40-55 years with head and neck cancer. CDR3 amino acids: CASSQEGRNQETQYF. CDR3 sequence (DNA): TGCGCCAGCAGCCAAGAAGGACGGAACCAAGAGACCCAGTACTTC.